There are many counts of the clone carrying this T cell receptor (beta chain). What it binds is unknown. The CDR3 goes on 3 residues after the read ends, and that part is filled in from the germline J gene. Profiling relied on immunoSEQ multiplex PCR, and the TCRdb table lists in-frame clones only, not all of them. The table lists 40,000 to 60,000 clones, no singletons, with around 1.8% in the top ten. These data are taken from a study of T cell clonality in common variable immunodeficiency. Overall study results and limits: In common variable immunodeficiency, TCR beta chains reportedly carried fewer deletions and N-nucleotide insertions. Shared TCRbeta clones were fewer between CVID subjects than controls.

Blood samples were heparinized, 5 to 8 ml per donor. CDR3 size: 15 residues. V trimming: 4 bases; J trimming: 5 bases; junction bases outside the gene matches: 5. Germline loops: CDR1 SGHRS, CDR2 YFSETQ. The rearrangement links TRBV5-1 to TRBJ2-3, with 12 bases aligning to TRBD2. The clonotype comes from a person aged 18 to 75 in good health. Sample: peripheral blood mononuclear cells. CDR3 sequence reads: CASSTILAGGDTQYF. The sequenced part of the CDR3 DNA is TGCGCCAGCAGCACGATACTAGCGGGGGGAGATACG.